Listed below are T cell receptor beta chains from one sample, sequenced in a study of blood T cell repertoires in COVID-19. This table comes from immunoSEQ multiplex PCR, and its TCRdb copy is limited to in-frame clones, with some not included. Among 87,000 or so clones listed, roughly 86% were seen once. Sequences were obtained from peripheral blood. Source of these receptors: a woman at least 80 years old in a cohort sampled during active or convalescent COVID-19. Both conserved end residues are part of each CDR3. The listing skips clone size in some rows; elsewhere it reads once, few, many or a size class.

clone size,V gene,CDR3 protein
.,TRBV9,CASSYGYEQYF
once,TRBV7-9,CASSLYREQETQYF
.,TRBV27,CASSFLPLQSFNEKLFF
.,TRBV18,CASSPLPPGGEAFF
.,TRBV4-1,CASSQEGGIGNTIYF
few,TRBV15,CATSRDGAGGEKLFF
.,TRBV13,CASSWGQGTGYTF
.,TRBV5-1,CASSFGDNQETQYF
.,TRBV29-1,CSARGASGYEQYF
.,TRBV7-9,CASSFGLAGAEQYF
.,TRBV21-1,CASSPTRTSKGSEAFF
.,TRBV9,CASSVGPGGAPPGDTQYF
.,TRBV11-3,CASGHRGDTEAFF
.,TRBV10-3,CAISESKGGGKPYNEQFF